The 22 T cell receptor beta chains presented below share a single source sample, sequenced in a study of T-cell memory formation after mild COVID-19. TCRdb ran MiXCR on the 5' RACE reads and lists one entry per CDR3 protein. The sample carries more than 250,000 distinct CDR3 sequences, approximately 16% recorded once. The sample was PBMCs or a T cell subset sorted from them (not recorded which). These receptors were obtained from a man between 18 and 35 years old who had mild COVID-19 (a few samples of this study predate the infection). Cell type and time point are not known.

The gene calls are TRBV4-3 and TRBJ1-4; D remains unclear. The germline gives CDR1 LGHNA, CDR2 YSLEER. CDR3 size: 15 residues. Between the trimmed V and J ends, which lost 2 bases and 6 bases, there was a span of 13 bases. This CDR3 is CASSQTLRDYEKLFF. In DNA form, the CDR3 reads TGCGCCAGCAGCCAAACTTTGCGGGATTATGAAAAACTGTTTTTT.

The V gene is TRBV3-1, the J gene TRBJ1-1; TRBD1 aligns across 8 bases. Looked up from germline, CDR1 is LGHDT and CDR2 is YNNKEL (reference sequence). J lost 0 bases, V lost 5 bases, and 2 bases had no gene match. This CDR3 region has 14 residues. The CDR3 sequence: CASSNRGVNTEAFF. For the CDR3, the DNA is TGTGCCAGCAGCAACAGGGGGGTGAACACTGAAGCTTTCTTT.

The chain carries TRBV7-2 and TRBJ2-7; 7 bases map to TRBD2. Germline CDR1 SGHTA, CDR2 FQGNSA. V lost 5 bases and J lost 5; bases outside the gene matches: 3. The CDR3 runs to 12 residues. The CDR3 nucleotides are TGTGCCAGCAGCCGGGACTATCACGAGCAGTACTTC. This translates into CASSRDYHEQYF.

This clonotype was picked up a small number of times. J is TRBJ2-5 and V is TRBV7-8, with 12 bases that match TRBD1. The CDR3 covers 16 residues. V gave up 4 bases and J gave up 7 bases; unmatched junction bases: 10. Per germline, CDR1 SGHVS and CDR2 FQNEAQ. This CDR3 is CASSYAGQGAPRTQYF. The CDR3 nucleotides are TGTGCCAGCAGCTACGCGGGACAGGGGGCCCCCCGGACCCAGTACTTC.

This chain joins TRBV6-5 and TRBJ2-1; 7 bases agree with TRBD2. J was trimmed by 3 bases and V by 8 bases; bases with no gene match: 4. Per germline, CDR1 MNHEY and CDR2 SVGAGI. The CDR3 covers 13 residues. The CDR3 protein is CASGASGYNEQFF. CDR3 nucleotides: TGTGCCAGCGGGGCTAGCGGCTACAATGAGCAGTTCTTC.

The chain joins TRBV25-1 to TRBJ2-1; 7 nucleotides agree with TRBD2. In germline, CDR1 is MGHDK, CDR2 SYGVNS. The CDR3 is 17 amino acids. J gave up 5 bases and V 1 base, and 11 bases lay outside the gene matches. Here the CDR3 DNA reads TGTGCCAGCAGTGAATCTTTAGGGTTGGGGGGGGACAATGAGCAGTTCTTC. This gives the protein CASSESLGLGGDNEQFF.

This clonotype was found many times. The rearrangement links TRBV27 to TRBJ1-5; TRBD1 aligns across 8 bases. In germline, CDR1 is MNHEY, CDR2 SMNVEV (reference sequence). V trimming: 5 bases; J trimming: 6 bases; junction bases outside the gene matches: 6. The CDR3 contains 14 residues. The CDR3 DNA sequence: TGTGCCAGCAGTCTTCAGGGGGCGCGTCAGCCCCAGCATTTT. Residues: CASSLQGARQPQHF.

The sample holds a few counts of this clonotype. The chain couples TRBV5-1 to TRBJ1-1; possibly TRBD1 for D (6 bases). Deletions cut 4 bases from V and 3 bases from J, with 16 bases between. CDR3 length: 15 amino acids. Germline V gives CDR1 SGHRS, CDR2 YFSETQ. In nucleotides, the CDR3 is TGCGCCAGCAGCCCTTCCGGGGGGGGGCACACTGAAGCTTTCTTT. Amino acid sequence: CASSPSGGGHTEAFF.

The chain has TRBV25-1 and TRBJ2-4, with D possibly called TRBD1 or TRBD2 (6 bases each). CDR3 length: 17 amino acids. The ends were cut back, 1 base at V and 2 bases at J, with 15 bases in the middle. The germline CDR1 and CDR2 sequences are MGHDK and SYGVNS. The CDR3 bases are TGTGCCAGCAGTGAATCCCCCGGGGGCGCCACCAAAAACATTCAGTACTTC. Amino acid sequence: CASSESPGGATKNIQYF.

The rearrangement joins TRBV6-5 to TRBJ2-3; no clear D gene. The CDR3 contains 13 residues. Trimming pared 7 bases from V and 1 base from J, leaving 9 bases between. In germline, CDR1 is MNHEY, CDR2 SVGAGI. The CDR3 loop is CASTLPGTDTQYF. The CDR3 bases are TGTGCCAGCACCCTTCCGGGCACAGATACGCAGTATTTT.

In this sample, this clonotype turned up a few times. The CDR3 region has the DNA TGTGCCAGCAGTTCCAATATTCCGGACAGGGAGGCTTTCTTT. Translating gives CASSSNIPDREAFF. The chain links TRBV6-2 or TRBV6-3 to TRBJ1-1; 8 bases map to TRBD1. The CDR3 contains 14 residues. From germline, CDR1 is MNHEY and CDR2 SVGEGT. J was trimmed by 11 bases and V by 4 bases; bases with no gene match: 12.

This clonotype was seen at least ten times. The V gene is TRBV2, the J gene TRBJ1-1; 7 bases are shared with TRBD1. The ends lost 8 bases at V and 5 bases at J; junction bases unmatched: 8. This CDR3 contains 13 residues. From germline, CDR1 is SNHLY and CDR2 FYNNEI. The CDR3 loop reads CASSDRELTEAFF. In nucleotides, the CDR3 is TGTGCCAGCTCCGACAGGGAATTGACTGAAGCTTTCTTT. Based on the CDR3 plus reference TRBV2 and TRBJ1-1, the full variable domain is EPEVTQTPSHQVTQMGQEVILRCVPISNHLYFYWYRQILGQKVEFLVSFYNNEISEKSEIFDDQFSVERPDGSNFTLKIRSTKLEDSAMYFCASSDRELTEAFFGQGTRLTVV.

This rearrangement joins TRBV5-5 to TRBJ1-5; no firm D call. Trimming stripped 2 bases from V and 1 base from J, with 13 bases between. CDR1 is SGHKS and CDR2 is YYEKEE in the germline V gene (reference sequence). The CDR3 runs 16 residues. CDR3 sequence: CASSFWRADSNQPQHF. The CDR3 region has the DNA TGTGCCAGCAGCTTTTGGCGCGCCGACAGCAATCAGCCCCAGCATTTT.

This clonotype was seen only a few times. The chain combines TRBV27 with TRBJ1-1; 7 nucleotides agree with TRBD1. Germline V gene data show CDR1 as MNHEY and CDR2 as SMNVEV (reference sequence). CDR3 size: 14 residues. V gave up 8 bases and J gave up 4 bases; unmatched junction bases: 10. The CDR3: CASPQGGGVTEAFF. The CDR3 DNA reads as TGTGCCAGCCCCCAGGGGGGGGGTGTCACTGAAGCTTTCTTT.

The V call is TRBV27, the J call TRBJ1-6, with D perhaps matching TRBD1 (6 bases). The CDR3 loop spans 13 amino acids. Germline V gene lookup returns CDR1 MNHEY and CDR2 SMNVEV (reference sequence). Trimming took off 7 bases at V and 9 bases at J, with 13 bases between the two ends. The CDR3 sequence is CASKSGGGSPLHF. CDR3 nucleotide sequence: TGTGCCAGCAAGTCTGGGGGCGGTTCACCCCTCCACTTT.

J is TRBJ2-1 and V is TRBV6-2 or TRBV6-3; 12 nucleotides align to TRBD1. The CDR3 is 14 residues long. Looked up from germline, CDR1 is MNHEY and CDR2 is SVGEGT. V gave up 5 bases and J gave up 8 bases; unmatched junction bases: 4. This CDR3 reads CASSGGTGGYEQFF. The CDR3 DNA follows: TGTGCCAGCAGTGGCGGGACAGGGGGCTATGAGCAGTTCTTC.

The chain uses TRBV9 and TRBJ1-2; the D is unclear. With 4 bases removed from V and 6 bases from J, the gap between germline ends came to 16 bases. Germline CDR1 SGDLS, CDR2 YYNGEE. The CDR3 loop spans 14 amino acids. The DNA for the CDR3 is TGTGCCAGCAGCTCCGACGGCTGGCGGGATGGCTACACCTTC. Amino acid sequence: CASSSDGWRDGYTF.

CDR3 sequence reads: CASSFSRVSPLHF. The CDR3 DNA follows: TGTGCCAGCAGTTTTAGCAGGGTTTCACCCCTCCACTTT. J is TRBJ1-6 and V is TRBV12-3 or TRBV12-4, with a possible D match to TRBD1 (5 bases). V was cut by 3 bases and J by 9 bases, with 9 bases left in between. This CDR3 has 13 residues.

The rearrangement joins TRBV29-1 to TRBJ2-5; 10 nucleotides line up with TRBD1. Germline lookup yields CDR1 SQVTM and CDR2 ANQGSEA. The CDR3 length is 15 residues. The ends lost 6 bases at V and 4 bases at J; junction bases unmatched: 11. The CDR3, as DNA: TGCAGCGTAGCCGGGACAGGGGACATCAGAGAGACCCAGTACTTC. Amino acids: CSVAGTGDIRETQYF.

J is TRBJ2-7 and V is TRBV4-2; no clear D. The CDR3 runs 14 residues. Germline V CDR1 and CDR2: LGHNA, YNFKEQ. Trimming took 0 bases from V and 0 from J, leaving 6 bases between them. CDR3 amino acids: CASSQDSGSYEQYV. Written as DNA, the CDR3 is TGTGCCAGCAGCCAAGATTCAGGCTCCTACGAGCAGTACGTC.

The CDR3 sequence: CASGTSGDYEQYV. CDR3 nucleotide sequence: TGTGCCAGCGGGACTAGCGGGGACTACGAGCAGTACGTC. This chain uses TRBV12-3 or TRBV12-4 with TRBJ2-7; 13 bases align to TRBD2. V lost 8 bases and J lost 3; bases outside the gene matches: 1. This CDR3 contains 13 residues.

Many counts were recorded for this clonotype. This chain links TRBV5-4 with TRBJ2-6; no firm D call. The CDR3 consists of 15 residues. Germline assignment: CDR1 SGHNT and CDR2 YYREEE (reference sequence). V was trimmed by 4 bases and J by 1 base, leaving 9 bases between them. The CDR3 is CASSPVGSGANVLTF. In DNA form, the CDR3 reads TGTGCCAGCAGCCCCGTCGGGTCTGGGGCCAACGTCCTGACTTTC.